Below, one T cell receptor beta chain is given with its context. As yet, its antigen is unknown. This sample stems from a study of cytomegalovirus exposure and HLA in healthy donors. With 60 Vbeta and 13 Jbeta primers, the PCR was carried out. The repertoire was sequenced with immunoSEQ multiplex PCR; TCRdb's copy has only in-frame clones and lacks some. This sample has 200,000 to 250,000 clones, with about 83% found just once. General observations from the study: Reportedly, a later analysis found an Asian-associated ancestry cluster had fewer N-insertions than the approximately 670-donor mean. Owing to their indistinguishability, certain V segments, notably TRBV6-2 and TRBV6-3, were excluded.

The V gene lost 5 bases and the J gene lost 9 bases, with 34 bases spanning the gap. Germline CDR1 GTSNPN, CDR2 SVGIG (reference sequence). The CDR3 contains 18 residues. The sequence was obtained from a girl aged 5-17 years in good health and CMV-seronegative. Input material: PBMCs. The rearrangement links TRBV30 to TRBJ1-1; D call uncertain. CDR3 sequence: CAWSAGLGFGSEGGQAFF. The CDR3 DNA reads as TGTGCCTGGTCCGCAGGACTAGGGTTTGGTTCCGAAGGCGGACAAGCTTTCTTT.